The 7 T cell receptor beta chains reported below all come from one sample, sequenced in a study of cytomegalovirus exposure and HLA in healthy donors. PCR primers comprised 60 Vbeta and 13 Jbeta primers. Measured with immunoSEQ multiplex PCR; TCRdb has only the in-frame clones, and not every one. The table shows about 210,000 clones, with 82% occurring only once. The sequenced material came from PBMCs. These receptors were obtained from a middle-aged man in good health and CMV-seropositive.

The chain couples TRBV2 to TRBJ2-6; 7 nucleotides line up with TRBD1. This CDR3 has 20 amino acids. The germline gives CDR1 SNHLY, CDR2 FYNNEI. V shed 4 bases and J 2 bases; nucleotides not matched to a gene: 17. DNA of the CDR3: TGTGCCAGCAGTGCAGGGGGTCAATACACGGACAGAACTGGGGCCAACGTCCTGACTTTC. Amino acid sequence: CASSAGGQYTDRTGANVLTF.

This clone occurred once. The chain employs TRBV11-2 and TRBJ1-2, with D hard to call. The CDR3 consists of 17 residues. The V end was cut by 1 base, the J end by 5 bases, with 20 bases between. The germline CDR1 and CDR2 sequences are SGHAT and FQNNGV. CDR3 amino acids: CASSLGLAPQAGYGYTF. CDR3 sequence (DNA): TGTGCCAGCAGCTTAGGATTGGCACCTCAGGCGGGGTATGGCTACACCTTC. The entire variable domain, with the rest obtained from reference TRBV11-2 and TRBJ1-2, is as follows: EAGVAQSPRYKIIEKRQSVAFWCNPISGHATLYWYQQILGQGPKLLIQFQNNGVVDDSQLPKDRFSAERLKGVDSTLKIQPAKLEDSAVYLCASSLGLAPQAGYGYTFGSGTRLTVV.

This sequence joins TRBV30 and TRBJ2-3; TRBD2 is a possible D gene (5 bases). Germline V gives CDR1 GTSNPN, CDR2 SVGIG (reference sequence). Trimming left V 4 bases short and J 0 bases short, with 11 bases between. CDR3 length equals 14 residues. CDR3 sequence (DNA): TGTGCCTGGAAACTAGGTGCTAGCACAGATACGCAGTATTTT. Its protein product is CAWKLGASTDTQYF.

The chain has TRBV12-5 and TRBJ2-1; possibly TRBD2 for D (6 bases). The germline CDR1 and CDR2 sequences are LGHNT and FRNRAP. Trimming cost V 2 bases and J 7 bases, with 24 bases left between them. The CDR3 is 18 amino acids. CDR3 in amino acids: CASGLLRRKRAGNNEQFF. DNA for the CDR3: TGTGCTAGTGGTTTGTTACGAAGGAAGCGTGCGGGGAATAATGAGCAGTTCTTC.

The chain recombines TRBV9 with TRBJ1-4, with a tentative D call TRBD1 (6 bases). The CDR3 loop spans 14 amino acids. CDR1 is SGDLS and CDR2 is YYNGEE in the germline V gene. With 3 bases removed from V and 4 bases from J, the gap between germline ends came to 10 bases. Written as DNA, the CDR3 is TGTGCCAGCAGCGGGGGGGGCTTTAATGAAAAACTGTTTTTT. Encoded protein: CASSGGGFNEKLFF.

The rearrangement links TRBV1 to TRBJ1-5. TRBV1 is flagged as a pseudogene. This CDR3 spans 15 amino acids. CDR3 bases: TGCACCAGCAGCCAAAATGGGAGGGGAAATCAGCCCCAGCATTTT. It encodes CTSSQNGRGNQPQHF.

CDR3: CAWSKAGDLAKNIQYF. CDR3 sequence (DNA): TGTGCCTGGAGCAAAGCGGGGGACCTAGCCAAAAACATTCAGTACTTC. V and J are TRBV30 and TRBJ2-4, with TRBD2 matching 8 bases. Looked up from germline, CDR1 is GTSNPN and CDR2 is SVGIG (reference sequence). The CDR3 loop spans 16 amino acids. J lost 0 bases, V lost 3 bases, and 7 bases had no gene match.